These 18 T cell receptor beta chains originate from one sample sequenced in a study of blood T cell repertoires in COVID-19. The method was immunoSEQ multiplex PCR; TCRdb's version includes in-frame clones alone and lacks a portion of them. The table records roughly 230,000 clones, roughly 80% of them present only once. The specimen sequenced was peripheral blood. These receptors all stem from a man aged 50 to 59 with active or convalescent COVID-19.

Here the CDR3 DNA reads TGCGCCAGCAGCTTGGCGGGCGGGACTAGCTCTGGAAACACCATATATTTT. It translates to CASSLAGGTSSGNTIYF. The rearrangement joins TRBV5-1 to TRBJ1-3; possibly TRBD1 for D (5 bases). This CDR3 contains 17 residues. Germline CDR1 reads SGHRS; CDR2 reads YFSETQ. V was cut by 0 bases and J by 0 bases, with 13 bases left in between. Full variable domain (missing parts from reference TRBV5-1 and TRBJ1-3): KAGVTQTPRYLIKTRGQQVTLSCSPISGHRSVSWYQQTPGQGLQFLFEYFSETQRNKGNFPGRFSGRQFSNSRSEMNVSTLELGDSALYLCASSLAGGTSSGNTIYFGEGSWLTVV.

The chain has TRBV5-1 and TRBJ2-1, with 10 bases identical to TRBD2. Germline-derived CDR1 and CDR2 are SGHRS and YFSETQ. The ends lost 1 base at V and 3 bases at J; junction bases unmatched: 4. The CDR3 is 16 amino acids. The CDR3 sequence: CASSLIAGGVYNEQFF. CDR3 sequence (DNA): TGCGCCAGCAGCTTGATAGCGGGGGGTGTCTACAATGAGCAGTTCTTC.

The sample holds one count of this clone. This sequence joins TRBV19 and TRBJ2-7, with D possibly TRBD2 on 7 matching bases. This CDR3 is built from 15 residues. V was pared by 3 bases and J by 0 bases, with 12 bases between. Germline CDR1 LNHDA, CDR2 SQIVND (reference sequence). CDR3 bases: TGTGCCAGTAGTATCGGGGGGCGAAGCTCCTACGAGCAGTACTTC. It specifies CASSIGGRSSYEQYF.

The genes are TRBV12-3 or TRBV12-4 and TRBJ1-4, with D maybe TRBD1 (6 bases). The CDR3 spans 13 residues. Trimming cost V 7 bases and J 7 bases, with 13 bases left between them. CDR3 nucleotides: TGTGCCAGCAAACTAACAGGGATTGAAAAACTGTTTTTT. Translation: CASKLTGIEKLFF.

This clone occurred once. DNA of the CDR3: TGTGCCAGTAGTATAGGGGGCAACCACGCGGGGACTGAAGCTTTCTTT. It specifies CASSIGGNHAGTEAFF. This sequence joins TRBV19 and TRBJ1-1; possibly TRBD1 for D (5 bases). The CDR3 has 16 residues. The V end lost 1 base, the J end lost 5 bases, and 17 bases lay between the germline ends. Germline CDR1 reads LNHDA; CDR2 reads SQIVND (reference sequence).

V gene TRBV10-3 combines with J gene TRBJ2-2; 7 bases agree with TRBD1. The CDR3 is made up of 15 amino acids. J lost 5 bases, V lost 7 bases, and 10 bases had no gene match. Germline V lookup: CDR1 ENHRY, CDR2 SYGVKD. CDR3: CAITPRQGETGELFF. The CDR3 coding sequence is TGTGCCATCACTCCACGGCAGGGGGAAACCGGGGAGCTGTTTTTT.

The rearrangement links TRBV9 to TRBJ1-4; D call uncertain. Trimming removed 2 bases at V and 6 bases at J, with 14 bases between. Germline loops: CDR1 SGDLS, CDR2 YYNGEE. The CDR3 sequence is 15 residues long. CDR3 DNA: TGTGCCAGCAGCGTGAGGGCGGAGCGAGATGAAAAACTGTTTTTT. It specifies CASSVRAERDEKLFF. Full variable domain (rest looked up from reference TRBV9 and TRBJ1-4): DSGVTQTPKHLITATGQRVTLRCSPRSGDLSVYWYQQSLDQGLQFLIQYYNGEERAKGNILERFSAQQFPDLHSELNLSSLELGDSALYFCASSVRAERDEKLFFGSGTQLSVL.

CDR3 DNA sequence: TGTGCCAGCGGCCGAGGGACAGTGGAAAACTATGGCTACACCTTC. Encoded protein: CASGRGTVENYGYTF. The chain has TRBV7-8 and TRBJ1-2; 7 bases fit TRBD1. The CDR3 totals 15 residues. Germline-derived CDR1 and CDR2 are SGHVS and FQNEAQ. V trimming: 8 bases; J trimming: 2 bases; junction bases outside the gene matches: 11.

The J gene is TRBJ1-2, the V gene TRBV9; 7 positions match TRBD1. V shed 3 bases, J shed 8 bases, and the junction held 10 bases outside the gene matches. Germline V CDR1 and CDR2: SGDLS, YYNGEE. There are 14 residues in the CDR3. In nucleotides, the CDR3 is TGTGCCAGCAGCGGGGGGCCCGGGACAGAAGGCTACACCTTC. It codes for CASSGGPGTEGYTF. Full variable domain (outside the CDR3, taken from reference TRBV9 and TRBJ1-2): DSGVTQTPKHLITATGQRVTLRCSPRSGDLSVYWYQQSLDQGLQFLIQYYNGEERAKGNILERFSAQQFPDLHSELNLSSLELGDSALYFCASSGGPGTEGYTFGSGTRLTVV.

This clone was counted many times. Additional DNA sequences in this sample encode the identical CDR3. This chain joins TRBV7-8 and TRBJ1-4, with 8 positions matching TRBD1. The CDR3 totals 13 residues. V lost 8 bases and J lost 3; bases outside the gene matches: 2. Germline values: CDR1 SGHVS, CDR2 FQNEAQ. CDR3 sequence: CASATGANEKLFF. The CDR3 bases are TGTGCCAGCGCGACAGGGGCTAATGAAAAACTGTTTTTT.

This chain uses TRBV5-1 with TRBJ2-5; 8 positions match TRBD1. Trimming removed 4 bases from V and 2 bases from J; junction bases left unmatched: 10. This CDR3 comprises 16 residues. CDR1 is SGHRS, CDR2 YFSETQ, per germline. CDR3 region: CASSLPRDRRQETQYF. The CDR3, as DNA: TGCGCCAGCAGCCTACCCCGGGACAGGCGTCAAGAGACCCAGTACTTC.

The chain carries TRBV16 and TRBJ2-5; 7 bases match TRBD1. J was trimmed by 4 bases and V by 5 bases; bases with no gene match: 4. The CDR3 extends over 13 amino acids. From germline, CDR1 is KGHSY and CDR2 FQNENV. CDR3 DNA sequence: TGTGCCAGCAGCTCCCGACAGGGAGAGACCCAGTACTTC. This sequence encodes CASSSRQGETQYF.

V and J are TRBV6-5 and TRBJ1-1; D ambiguous. The CDR3 runs to 13 residues. V was cut by 7 bases and J by 0 bases, with 9 bases left in between. In germline, CDR1 is MNHEY, CDR2 SVGAGI. CDR3 coding DNA: TGTGCCAGCACACGGGGTATGAACACTGAAGCTTTCTTT. Its protein is CASTRGMNTEAFF.

The chain uses TRBV5-1 and TRBJ1-6, with D perhaps matching TRBD1 (6 bases). Germline assignment: CDR1 SGHRS and CDR2 YFSETQ. The CDR3 loop spans 15 amino acids. V lost 3 bases and J lost 7, with 14 bases in between. In nucleotides, the CDR3 is TGCGCCAGCAGCTCCACAGCAGGGGTGAATTCACCCCTCCACTTT. Translation: CASSSTAGVNSPLHF.

The J gene is TRBJ2-7, the V gene TRBV7-3; 8 positions match TRBD2. CDR1 is SGHTA and CDR2 is FQGTGA in the germline V gene. The CDR3 totals 15 residues. V was clipped by 2 bases and J by 1 base; unmatched bases: 4. The CDR3 nucleotides are TGTGCCAGCAGCTTATCGGGGGGGCCGTCCTACGAGCAGTACTTC. Encoded protein: CASSLSGGPSYEQYF.

The J gene is TRBJ1-6, the V gene TRBV2; 9 bases align to TRBD1. V was clipped by 7 bases and J by 7 bases; unmatched bases: 11. The CDR3 consists of 16 residues. Germline loops: CDR1 SNHLY, CDR2 FYNNEI. The CDR3 DNA reads as TGTGCCAGCAAGGCCCCGGGACAGGGTCGAAATTCACCCCTCCACTTT. Amino acids: CASKAPGQGRNSPLHF.

The CDR3 bases are TGTGCCAGCAGAGGGGGGGTGAACACTGAAGCTTTCTTT. Protein product: CASRGGVNTEAFF. V usage is TRBV6-5 and J usage is TRBJ1-1, with D possibly TRBD1 on 6 matching bases. Between the trimmed V and J ends, which lost 6 bases and 0 bases, there was a span of 8 bases. The germline CDR1 and CDR2 sequences are MNHEY and SVGAGI. This CDR3 region has 13 residues.

This chain joins TRBV20-1 and TRBJ2-7; perhaps TRBD1 as D (6 bases). This CDR3 spans 11 amino acids. V was clipped by 6 bases and J by 3 bases, with 9 bases between them. Germline V gives CDR1 DFQATT, CDR2 SNEGSKA (reference sequence). This chain's CDR3 is CSARDIYEQYF. The DNA of the CDR3 is TGCAGTGCCAGGGACATCTACGAGCAGTACTTC.